Below, 9 T cell receptor beta chains from the same sample are listed, as sequenced in a study of T-cell reconstitution after alpha-beta-depleted transplantation in children. TCRbeta library construction was performed incorporating unique molecular identifiers. TCRdb analysed the PCR reads with MiXCR anew, one entry per CDR3 protein. The data contain about 270,000 distinct CDR3 sequences, over 8% of them singletons. The sample consisted of PBMCs from the stem cell graft donor, taken from the stem cell graft. The receptors here all came from a human donor who donated a stem cell graft to a child with SCID.

CDR3 amino acids: CSASELTGFGYTF. CDR3 bases: TGCAGTGCTAGTGAATTGACAGGGTTCGGCTACACCTTC. The chain links TRBV20-1 to TRBJ1-2, with 7 bases identical to TRBD1. Per germline, CDR1 DFQATT and CDR2 SNEGSKA (reference sequence). With V trimmed by 3 bases and J by 8 bases, 9 bases remained unmatched. The CDR3 is 13 amino acids.

The V gene is TRBV25-1, the J gene TRBJ1-1; D unresolved. Germline V CDR1 and CDR2: MGHDK, SYGVNS. The CDR3 covers 13 residues. The ends were cut back, 6 bases at V and 1 base at J, with 9 bases in the middle. CDR3 loop: CASRETRNTEAFF. CDR3 nucleotide sequence: TGTGCCAGCAGAGAGACGAGGAACACTGAAGCTTTCTTT.

The rearrangement joins TRBV12-3 or TRBV12-4 to TRBJ2-3; weak D call: TRBD1 (5 bases). This CDR3 comprises 13 residues. With 6 bases removed from V and 6 bases from J, the gap between germline ends came to 13 bases. CDR3 amino acids: CASRRTPGDTQYF. The CDR3 nucleotides are TGTGCCAGCAGACGGACCCCAGGGGATACGCAGTATTTT.

The gene calls are TRBV12-3 or TRBV12-4 and TRBJ2-1, with 7 bases aligning to TRBD2. CDR3 length: 17 residues. With V trimmed by 5 bases and J by 3 bases, 13 bases remained unmatched. Here the CDR3 reads CASSPWGGQAYYNEQFF. CDR3 bases: TGTGCCAGCAGTCCGTGGGGAGGGCAGGCTTACTACAATGAGCAGTTCTTC.

The sample holds a few counts of this clonotype. The chain employs TRBV24-1 and TRBJ2-3; D gene unclear. The CDR3 spans 13 residues. Germline V lookup: CDR1 KGHDR, CDR2 SFDVKD. V was cut by 2 bases and J by 4 bases, with 6 bases left in between. The DNA for the CDR3 is TGTGCCACCAGTGATTCCGATGCAGATACGCAGTATTTT. Translation gives CATSDSDADTQYF.

This chain connects TRBV2 to TRBJ1-5; D is perhaps TRBD1 (5 bases). Between the trimmed V and J ends, which lost 7 bases and 2 bases, there was a span of 9 bases. Germline CDR1 SNHLY, CDR2 FYNNEI. This CDR3 comprises 13 residues. CDR3 protein: CASKEGRNQPQHF. The DNA for the CDR3 is TGTGCCAGCAAAGAGGGGCGCAATCAGCCCCAGCATTTT.

A few counts support this clonotype. The gene calls are TRBV5-6 and TRBJ2-3; D perhaps matches TRBD1 (5 bases). Trimming pared 7 bases from V and 0 bases from J, leaving 15 bases between. CDR3 length equals 15 residues. Germline V lookup: CDR1 SGHDT, CDR2 YYEEEE. In DNA, the CDR3 is TGTGCCAGCTGTATCAGGACAAGGAGCACAGATACGCAGTATTTT. Its protein product is CASCIRTRSTDTQYF. The full variable domain, rest sourced from reference TRBV5-6 and TRBJ2-3, is DAGVTQSPTHLIKTRGQQVTLRCSPKSGHDTVSWYQQALGQGPQFIFQYYEEEERQRGNFPDRFSGHQFPNYSSELNVNALLLGDSALYLCASCIRTRSTDTQYFGPGTRLTVL.

V usage is TRBV7-9 and J usage is TRBJ1-1; D gene ambiguous. The CDR3 consists of 14 residues. With 1 base removed from V and 5 bases from J, the gap between germline ends came to 11 bases. The V gene's germline CDR1 is SEHNR and CDR2 FQNEAQ (reference sequence). CDR3 DNA sequence: TGTGCCAGCAGCTTAGGCCCCCGGGAGACTGAAGCTTTCTTT. Its translation: CASSLGPRETEAFF.

The chain couples TRBV7-2 to TRBJ2-1, with D possibly being TRBD2 (6 bases). CDR1 is SGHTA, CDR2 FQGNSA, per germline. V was shortened by 6 bases and J by 7 bases, with 13 bases between the two germline ends. This CDR3 comprises 13 residues. The CDR3 bases are TGTGCCAGCAGGACGGGGGTTGGGAATGAGCAGTTCTTC. Its translation is CASRTGVGNEQFF.